This TCR beta chain was identified during a study of T-cell memory formation after mild COVID-19. The sample holds a few counts of this clonotype. 5'RACE with constant-segment primers built TCRalpha and TCRbeta cDNA libraries with UMIs. TCRdb fed the 5' RACE reads into MiXCR, producing one record per CDR3 protein. Seen here are about 350,000 distinct CDR3 sequences, roughly an eighth observed once, and the top ten hold approximately 22%. This sequence was found in a man younger than 30 who had mild COVID-19 (a few samples of this study predate the infection). Cell type and time point are not known. Sequencing used PBMCs or a T cell subset sorted from them (not recorded which).

The DNA for the CDR3 is TGTGCCAGCAGTTACTTCGGGCAGAGTAGTCCCGGGGAGCTGTTTTTT. As protein: CASSYFGQSSPGELFF. V usage is TRBV6-5 and J usage is TRBJ2-2; no definite D call. Trimming stripped 1 base from V and 6 bases from J, with 15 bases between. Germline CDR1 and CDR2: MNHEY and SVGAGI. CDR3 length equals 16 residues.